This TCR beta chain was sequenced in a study of cytomegalovirus exposure and HLA in healthy donors. With 7 bases removed from V and 4 bases from J, the gap between germline ends came to 13 bases. CDR1 SQVTM and CDR2 ANQGSEA come from the germline V gene. The CDR3 consists of 13 residues. Amplification used 60 Vbeta primers and 13 Jbeta primers. As handled by the study authors: Later analysis identified some 80 million unique TCR beta chains, 10 million to 12 million shared. Sequencing was performed with immunoSEQ multiplex PCR; in TCRdb, only in-frame clones are kept and a portion is missing. D and trimming come from the DNA, and the V and J calls and clone size come from that table. The table has 110,000 to 150,000 clones, roughly 76% seen once. This clone has only a few counts.

The receptor's source is a female donor in good health and CMV-seronegative. Input material: PBMCs. The chain employs TRBV29-1 and TRBJ2-2; D perhaps matches TRBD2 (6 bases). CDR3 nucleotides: TGCAGCGCCAAGATCGGGGGCACCGGGGAGCTGTTTTTT. It yields the protein CSAKIGGTGELFF.